This record covers a single T cell receptor (beta chain). Antigen specificity is unknown. This sample was included in a study of blood T cells in healthy people across ages. For the second PCR, which ran for about 7 to 11 cycles, a sample-barcoded 5' primer and a J-beta primer mix were used. TCRdb ran MiXCR on the 5' RACE reads and lists one entry per CDR3 protein. The sample records 700,000 to 900,000 distinct CDR3 sequences, roughly 24% being singletons. Germline values: CDR1 SGHRS, CDR2 YFSETQ. The CDR3 is 14 amino acids. V lost 5 bases and J lost 4; bases outside the gene matches: 8. Overall study results and limits: Expanded clonotype changes were possibly confounded by unknown donor CMV status.

These same records also appear under a second study, on T cells of mothers and their children. As that report states: Thymic selection molds TCR recombination products alike in related and unrelated pairs.

The chain links TRBV5-1 to TRBJ1-2, with 7 bases that match TRBD1. This receptor was obtained from a boy between 10 and 17 years old in good health. Sequencing used blood. The CDR3 DNA is TGCGCCAGCAGTGACCTCGGGGACAGCTATGGCTACACCTTC. The encoded protein is CASSDLGDSYGYTF.